The TCR beta chain described here comes from a study of T cells after yellow fever vaccination. Trimming removed 6 bases at V and 10 bases at J, with 18 bases between. CDR1 SNHLY and CDR2 FYNNEI come from the germline V gene. The CDR3 spans 13 residues. Each CDR3 protein gets one entry after TCRdb re-called the 5' RACE reads with MiXCR. The sample holds a few hundred thousand distinct CDR3 sequences, 8% to 9.5% seen once. This clonotype was sampled from a man between 18 and 35 years old who received the YFV17D yellow fever vaccine. The rearrangement uses TRBV2 and TRBJ1-1, with a weak D call TRBD1 (5 bases). The material was PBMCs, obtained about 41 days after the first yellow fever vaccination. Here the CDR3 DNA reads TGTGCCAGCAGGCTCCAGGGCGGGAGGGGAGCTTTCTTT. Translation gives CASRLQGGRGAFF.